This TCR beta chain was recovered during a study of blood T cell repertoires in COVID-19. Study at large: Both acute and convalescent COVID-19 samples were obtained from the United States, Italy and Spain. Sample material is recorded as cDNA or gDNA derived from T cells, B-cell-depleted T cells, or PBMCs.

Trimming left V 7 bases short and J 3 bases short, with 13 bases between. Germline V lookup: CDR1 SGDLS, CDR2 YYNGEE. The CDR3 consists of 14 residues. In the authors' methods: Nucleated cell number was recorded as an estimate derived from reference gene primer amplification. The assay was immunoSEQ multiplex PCR, and TCRdb's table has in-frame clones only and misses some. V, J and clone size are taken as reported in that table, and D and trimming were inferred from the DNA itself. The data show hundreds of thousands of clones, around 86% seen once. Enrolled during active infection, Seattle patients were then followed longitudinally.

This clonotype was obtained from a man aged 50 to 59 with COVID-19, enrolled during active disease. The genes are TRBV9 and TRBJ2-2, with a tentative D call TRBD2 (6 bases). The sequencing input was peripheral blood. The CDR3 loop is CASGAGPYTGELFF. As DNA, the CDR3 is TGTGCCAGCGGGGCGGGGCCATACACCGGGGAGCTGTTTTTT. Filled out from reference TRBV9 and TRBJ2-2, the complete variable domain reads DSGVTQTPKHLITATGQRVTLRCSPRSGDLSVYWYQQSLDQGLQFLIQYYNGEERAKGNILERFSAQQFPDLHSELNLSSLELGDSALYFCASGAGPYTGELFFGEGSRLTVL.